The present T cell receptor (beta chain) was sequenced within a study of breast tumors, draining lymph nodes, adjacent tissues. A single record per CDR3 protein comes from TCRdb applying MiXCR to the multiplex PCR reads. Of about 230,000 distinct CDR3 sequences detected, roughly 30% appear once; the ten largest clones hold approximately 1.4%. Axillary draining lymph nodes of breast cancer patients supplied the node samples. The trim removed 6 bases at V and 9 bases at J, leaving 11 bases unmatched. Germline loops: CDR1 DFQATT, CDR2 SNEGSKA (reference sequence). This CDR3 is built from 14 residues. This clonotype showed up many times.

V gene TRBV20-1 combines with J gene TRBJ2-1, with 10 bases that match TRBD2. This receptor was obtained from a female donor with breast cancer. Some clones in this sample may be carry-over from other donors' samples. The material sequenced was axillary lymph node tissue. As DNA, the CDR3 is TGCAGTGCCTTTGGAAGCGGGAGGGAGGGTGAGCAGTTCTTC. It translates to CSAFGSGREGEQFF.